This T cell receptor beta chain is from a study of identical twins. TCRdb passed the 5' RACE reads through MiXCR, listing each CDR3 protein once. Among about 920,000 distinct CDR3 sequences listed, about 12% were seen once. Germline lookup yields CDR1 MNHEY and CDR2 SVGEGT. The V gene lost 5 bases and the J gene lost 7 bases, with 12 bases spanning the gap. CDR3 length: 13 residues. The data also belong to a second study, concerning yellow fever vaccine responses in identical twins. From that paper: Twins reportedly showed a vaccine T cell response that seemed partly convergent and partly personalized.

The chain links TRBV6-2 or TRBV6-3 to TRBJ2-1; D may be TRBD1 (6 bases). The sequence derives from a woman aged 18-29 years in good health. The sequencing sample was made of PBMCs. CDR3 bases: TGTGCCAGCAGTACGACGGGACAAAATGAGCAGTTCTTC. Amino acid sequence: CASSTTGQNEQFF.